A single sample gave rise to the 15 T cell receptor beta chains below, sequenced in a study of cytomegalovirus exposure and HLA in healthy donors (dated by TCRdb to 2016 to 2017). The library came from the immunoSEQ multiplex PCR assay. TCRdb limited this immuneACCESS table to in-frame rearrangements with V and J called. A share of clones is missing; checked studies link under half to unresolved V genes, and the rest is unexplained. For this sample there are roughly 48,000 clones; over 75% appear just once. The biggest ten clones account for roughly 6.7% of the sample. Sequenced material: PBMCs. The receptors originated from a woman aged 25-40 years in good health and CMV-seronegative.

The J gene is TRBJ2-2, the V gene TRBV10-3; 7 bases align to TRBD2. The ends lost 5 bases at V and 3 bases at J; junction bases unmatched: 9. Looked up from germline, CDR1 is ENHRY and CDR2 is SYGVKD. This CDR3 is 16 amino acids long. Here the CDR3 DNA reads TGTGCCATCAGTCCCGGGACTAACCAATACACCGGGGAGCTGTTTTTT. It translates to CAISPGTNQYTGELFF.

The rearrangement joins TRBV5-4 to TRBJ2-7, with 7 bases aligning to TRBD1. With 7 bases clipped from V and 0 bases from J, the junction kept 10 bases outside the gene matches. Per the germline V gene, CDR1 is SGHNT and CDR2 is YYREEE (reference sequence). This CDR3 region has 15 residues. CDR3 protein: CASSAGTVSSYEQYF. In DNA form, the CDR3 reads TGTGCCAGCTCAGCCGGGACAGTGAGCTCCTACGAGCAGTACTTC.

This chain uses TRBV7-8 with TRBJ2-7, with TRBD2 matching over 9 bases. V shed 5 bases and J 4 bases; nucleotides not matched to a gene: 12. CDR1 is SGHVS and CDR2 is FQNEAQ in the germline V gene. CDR3 size: 16 residues. The DNA of the CDR3 is TGTGCCAGCAGCCCGACACATAGCGGGAGCCAGTACGAGCAGTACTTC. Protein product: CASSPTHSGSQYEQYF.

The rearrangement joins TRBV7-9 to TRBJ2-1; 8 nucleotides agree with TRBD2. V gave up 2 bases and J gave up 6 bases; unmatched junction bases: 6. In germline, CDR1 is SEHNR, CDR2 FQNEAQ (reference sequence). The CDR3 contains 15 residues. The CDR3: CASSLTGGGGNEQFF. The CDR3 DNA reads as TGTGCCAGCAGCTTAACGGGAGGGGGGGGCAATGAGCAGTTCTTC.

The DNA of the CDR3 is TGTGCCAGCAGTGACCCGGCTAGCGCGATCTACGAGCAGTACTTC. This gives the protein CASSDPASAIYEQYF. The rearrangement links TRBV2 to TRBJ2-7, with D maybe TRBD2 (6 bases). The V gene's germline CDR1 is SNHLY and CDR2 FYNNEI. The CDR3 runs to 15 residues. The germline V and J ends were trimmed by 3 bases and 3 bases, with 15 bases remaining between them.

V usage is TRBV11-2 and J usage is TRBJ2-3; TRBD2 matches 16 bases. Germline-derived CDR1 and CDR2 are SGHAT and FQNNGV. The CDR3 has 18 residues. The junction had 9 bases not matched to a gene; V was cut back by 5 bases and J by 4 bases. CDR3 sequence: CASSTGTSGRAAADTQYF. The CDR3 bases are TGTGCCAGCAGCACCGGGACTAGCGGGAGGGCCGCGGCAGATACGCAGTATTTT.

The genes are TRBV5-6 and TRBJ1-5; possible D gene TRBD1, 5 bases. Germline CDR1 is SGHDT and CDR2 is YYEEEE. Trimming took 2 bases from V and 5 from J, leaving 14 bases between them. The CDR3 extends over 15 amino acids. CDR3 region: CASSFGGGTYQPQHF. CDR3 nucleotide sequence: TGTGCCAGCAGCTTTGGCGGAGGGACCTATCAGCCCCAGCATTTT.

The rearrangement uses TRBV4-1 and TRBJ2-7, with a possible D match to TRBD1 (5 bases). From germline, CDR1 is MGHRA and CDR2 YSYEKL. Trimming took off 2 bases at V and 2 bases at J, with 10 bases between the two ends. The CDR3 contains 14 residues. The CDR3 protein is CASSQQGVTYEQYF. CDR3 DNA sequence: TGCGCCAGCAGCCAACAGGGCGTCACCTACGAGCAGTACTTC.

The chain joins TRBV10-1 to TRBJ2-7; 7 bases match TRBD1. Germline trimming cut 3 bases from V and 3 bases from J; bases unmatched to any gene: 2. There are 13 residues in the CDR3. Germline V gene lookup returns CDR1 WNHNN and CDR2 SYGVQD (reference sequence). CDR3 amino acids: CASSEGQVYEQYF. The CDR3 bases are TGCGCCAGCAGTGAAGGACAGGTCTACGAGCAGTACTTC.

J is TRBJ2-1 and V is TRBV25-1; 9 bases line up with TRBD2. CDR3 length equals 15 residues. In germline, CDR1 is MGHDK, CDR2 SYGVNS. J was trimmed by 7 bases and V by 4 bases; bases with no gene match: 8. CDR3 residues: CASSGAGGLRNEQFF. DNA for the CDR3: TGTGCCAGCAGTGGGGCGGGAGGGTTGCGGAATGAGCAGTTCTTC.

This clone occurred once. V gene TRBV9 combines with J gene TRBJ1-1; 8 bases agree with TRBD1. The germline gives CDR1 SGDLS, CDR2 YYNGEE. J gave up 1 base and V 4 bases, and 6 bases lay outside the gene matches. The CDR3 covers 15 residues. CDR3 bases: TGTGCCAGCAGCCCGCGGGACAGGTGGAACACTGAAGCTTTCTTT. Residues: CASSPRDRWNTEAFF.

The rearrangement joins TRBV11-3 to TRBJ2-7; D might be TRBD1 (6 bases). Germline CDR1 reads SGHNT; CDR2 reads YENEEA. The CDR3 has 11 residues. V was clipped by 5 bases and J by 5 bases, with 7 bases between them. For the CDR3, the DNA is TGTGCCAGCAGCGCAGGGGACGAGCAGTACTTC. Protein sequence: CASSAGDEQYF.

V and J are TRBV27 and TRBJ2-5; TRBD2 aligns across 12 bases. This CDR3 is built from 16 residues. The germline V gene has CDR1 MNHEY and CDR2 SMNVEV (reference sequence). The trim removed 5 bases at V and 3 bases at J, leaving 7 bases unmatched. CDR3 bases: TGTGCCAGCAGTAGCGGGACTAGCGGGCTGAAAGAGACCCAGTACTTC. As protein: CASSSGTSGLKETQYF.

This clone was seen only once. The rearrangement links TRBV9 to TRBJ2-7, with TRBD2 matching over 11 bases. In germline, CDR1 is SGDLS, CDR2 YYNGEE. V shed 4 bases, J shed 2 bases, and the junction held 8 bases outside the gene matches. The CDR3 totals 16 residues. CDR3 in amino acids: CASSPSLAGGTYEQYF. The CDR3 nucleotides read TGTGCCAGCAGCCCAAGCTTAGCGGGAGGGACCTACGAGCAGTACTTC.

This chain joins TRBV28 and TRBJ1-2; 8 bases map to TRBD1. The CDR3 is 15 amino acids. V gave up 3 bases and J gave up 4 bases; unmatched junction bases: 7. CDR1 MDHEN and CDR2 SYDVKM come from the germline V gene. As DNA, the CDR3 is TGTGCCAGCAGTTTGACAGGGGAGGGACCCTATGGCTACACCTTC. Protein sequence: CASSLTGEGPYGYTF.